These T cell receptor beta chains were read from a single sample in a study of blood T cell repertoires in COVID-19. Libraries were prepared by immunoSEQ multiplex PCR; TCRdb keeps only in-frame clonotypes and omits some of them. In the table there are approximately 250,000 clones, about 89% of which are singletons. Sequencing was carried out using peripheral blood. The receptors were sampled from a man between 35 and 55 years old with active or convalescent COVID-19. Each CDR3 is given with its conserved first and last residue. D genes are given only for firm matches. Only some rows state a clone size, as once, few, many or a class for expanded clones.

.,TRBV5-4,.,TRBJ2-6,TGTGCCAGCAGCTTTATAGGTGCTACAGGGCAAACGGCTGGGGCCAACGTCCTGACTTTC,CASSFIGATGQTAGANVLTF
few,TRBV19,.,TRBJ1-6,TGTGCCAGTAGTCCCGGGAAGCCGGGCTCCTATAATTCACCCCTCCACTTT,CASSPGKPGSYNSPLHF
.,TRBV6-1,.,TRBJ2-1,TGTGCCAGCAGTGACACACCGGGCAATGAGCAGTTCTTC,CASSDTPGNEQFF
once,TRBV2,.,TRBJ1-2,TGTGCCAGCAGTGTACACCCCTCCATTGTTGGCTATGGCTACACCTTC,CASSVHPSIVGYGYTF
.,TRBV5-1,TRBD2,TRBJ2-5,TGCGCCAGCAGAAGTTTGGCGGGAGCGGGGGAGACCCAGTACTTC,CASRSLAGAGETQYF
.,TRBV5-1,.,TRBJ1-6,TGCGCCAGCAGGACCCTGGGGGGAGCGAATTCACCCCTCCACTTT,CASRTLGGANSPLHF
.,TRBV7-9,.,TRBJ2-5,TGTGCCAGCAGCTTAGCTGGTTCCAGGGAAGAGACCCAGTACTTC,CASSLAGSREETQYF
once,TRBV4-1,.,TRBJ2-7,TGCGCCAGCAGCCAAGGACAGACCTACGAGCAGTACTTC,CASSQGQTYEQYF
few,TRBV28,.,TRBJ1-1,TGTGCCAGCCCCCCTTCAGGGCTAGGATCTGAAGCTTTCTTT,CASPPSGLGSEAFF
.,TRBV6-5,.,TRBJ1-1,TGTGCCAGCAGTTACGGCGGGTCGCCGAAAGAAGCTTTCTTT,CASSYGGSPKEAFF
.,TRBV4-1,.,TRBJ1-6,TGCGCCAGCCGACAGCCAAGAGGAGGGGAGAGCTCCTATAATTCACCCCTCCACTTT,CASRQPRGGESSYNSPLHF
.,TRBV29-1,TRBD1,TRBJ2-7,TGCAGCGGGACTGGGGACAGTAACTACGAGCAGTACTTC,CSGTGDSNYEQYF
.,TRBV5-6,.,TRBJ1-4,TGTGCCAGCAGCTTGGGGCAGGGTGGCGAAAAACTGTTTTTT,CASSLGQGGEKLFF
.,TRBV18,.,TRBJ1-1,TGTGCCAGCTCACCGTCCGGGGATGGAGGGAACACTGAAGCTTTCTTT,CASSPSGDGGNTEAFF
.,TRBV5-1,.,TRBJ2-1,TGCGCCAGCAGCTTGGCCTCAGGAGGGTACAATGAGCAGTTCTTC,CASSLASGGYNEQFF
.,TRBV24-1,.,TRBJ1-5,TGTGCCACCAGTTACAGCACCGAAGATCAGCCCCAGCATTTT,CATSYSTEDQPQHF
few,TRBV30,.,TRBJ1-3,TGTGCCTGGAGCTCTTCCAGCTCTGGAAACACCATATATTTT,CAWSSSSSGNTIYF
.,TRBV6-5,.,TRBJ1-2,TGTGCCAGCAGCGAGGGGGTAGGTGGCTATGGCTACACCTTC,CASSEGVGGYGYTF
.,TRBV11-2,.,TRBJ2-1,TGTGCCAGCAGCCAAGGACAGAGCGGTGAGCAGTTCTTC,CASSQGQSGEQFF
.,TRBV19,.,TRBJ2-5,TGTGCCAGTAGTAGCGGGACCAACGGGGAGACCCAGTACTTC,CASSSGTNGETQYF
.,TRBV23-1,.,TRBJ1-2,TGCGCCAGCAGTCACCGACCGACAACCCAAAACTATGGCTACACCTTC,CASSHRPTTQNYGYTF
.,TRBV7-5,.,TRBJ2-7,TGTGTCAGAAGGCACGGAAACAGGGGTGACTACGAGCAGTACTTC,CVRRHGNRGDYEQYF